The clone carrying this TCR beta chain was picked up many times. TCRdb redid the calling of the reads with MiXCR, one entry per CDR3 protein. Among 500,000 or so distinct CDR3 sequences listed, approximately 15% were seen once. The data are from a study of T cell repertoires in cytomegalovirus infection. The TCR sequence derives from a human donor in good health (CMV status not recorded). Some clones in this sample may be carry-over from other donors' samples. Material: CD8+ T cells from PBMCs.

This chain's CDR3 is CASSPPHVDEQFF. CDR3 nucleotides: TGTGCCAGCAGCCCACCCCACGTCGATGAGCAGTTCTTC. The rearrangement joins TRBV7-9 to TRBJ2-1, with D hard to call. V lost 5 bases and J lost 8, with 13 bases in between. CDR3 length: 13 amino acids. Germline V gene lookup returns CDR1 SEHNR and CDR2 FQNEAQ (reference sequence).